The 31 T cell receptor beta chains below all came from one sample that was sequenced in a study of blood T cell repertoires in COVID-19 (dated by TCRdb to 2020 to 2022). The library was generated by the immunoSEQ multiplex PCR assay. Sourced from immuneACCESS, this table was stored by TCRdb with only in-frame sequences that have V and J called. A share of the clones is absent; for the studies checked, an unresolved V gene accounts for under half, and the remainder has no known explanation. This sample comprises about 180,000 clones, roughly four fifths of them detected only once. The ten largest clones take up 6% to 8% of the sample. Sequenced input: peripheral blood. The receptors originated from a woman in her 70s with COVID-19, enrolled during active disease.

The chain employs TRBV2 and TRBJ1-2, with D tentatively TRBD1 (5 bases). V was cut by 5 bases and J by 7 bases, with 14 bases left in between. Germline CDR1 reads SNHLY; CDR2 reads FYNNEI. The CDR3 extends over 13 amino acids. The CDR3 nucleotides read TGTGCCAGCAGTATTAATGTGGGGGGTGGCTACACCTTC. It specifies CASSINVGGGYTF.

The chain has TRBV27 and TRBJ1-6; the D gene is possibly TRBD1 (5 bases). CDR3 length equals 17 residues. CDR1 and CDR2 (germline): MNHEY, SMNVEV (reference sequence). V was pared by 2 bases and J by 9 bases, with 20 bases between. Here the CDR3 DNA reads TGTGCCAGCAGTTTAGTGAGTGCGTTTTCGGGGGGTTCACCCCTCCACTTT. It is translated as CASSLVSAFSGGSPLHF.

This clone was seen a single time. The rearrangement uses TRBV3-1 (or the pseudogene TRBV3-2) and TRBJ1-4; 8 nucleotides line up with TRBD1. CDR1 and CDR2 from the germline V gene are LGHDT and YNNKEL (reference sequence). V lost 2 bases to trimming and J lost 2 bases; unmatched junction nucleotides: 10. The CDR3 loop spans 18 amino acids. CDR3 DNA: TGTGCCAGCAGCCAATATTTGATACAGGGGGGGACTAATGAAAAACTGTTTTTT. It is translated as CASSQYLIQGGTNEKLFF.

This clone has a handful of counts. The chain carries TRBV7-2 and TRBJ1-2, with D unresolved. The germline V and J ends were trimmed by 1 base and 0 bases, with 9 bases remaining between them. Per germline, CDR1 SGHTA and CDR2 FQGNSA. There are 15 residues in the CDR3. In nucleotides, the CDR3 is TGTGCCAGCAGCTTAGGTCTGGCCCCTAACTATGGCTACACCTTC. It is translated as CASSLGLAPNYGYTF.

V gene TRBV3-1 (or the pseudogene TRBV3-2) combines with J gene TRBJ2-1; D is perhaps TRBD1 (5 bases). The germline CDR1 and CDR2 sequences are LGHDT and YNNKEL (reference sequence). V was cut by 5 bases and J by 4 bases, with 12 bases left in between. The CDR3 contains 14 residues. The CDR3 reads CASSNSRAYNEQFF. As DNA, the CDR3 is TGTGCCAGCAGCAATAGCAGGGCGTACAATGAGCAGTTCTTC.

The gene calls are TRBV6-2 or TRBV6-3 and TRBJ2-7, with 8 bases that match TRBD2. CDR3 length: 13 amino acids. The germline V gene encodes CDR1 MNHEY and CDR2 SVGEGT. V was clipped by 2 bases and J by 6 bases; unmatched bases: 3. CDR3 sequence reads: CASSYRLAGEQYF. CDR3 DNA: TGTGCCAGCAGTTACAGGCTAGCGGGCGAGCAGTACTTC.

Comments on this clone: With a much larger clone just one base away, this may be a read error. CDR3 sequence: CASNLGATSGEQFF. The DNA of the CDR3 is TGTGCCAGCAACTTAGGGGCGACTAGCGGAGAGCAGTTCTTC. V and J are TRBV7-3 and TRBJ2-1; 9 bases match TRBD2. The CDR3 is 14 residues long. Germline CDR1 reads SGHTA; CDR2 reads FQGTGA.

V usage is TRBV6-5 and J usage is TRBJ2-3; D call uncertain. CDR1 is MNHEY and CDR2 is SVGAGI in the germline V gene. The V gene lost 10 bases and the J gene lost 5 bases, with 13 bases spanning the gap. The CDR3 is made up of 12 amino acids. Here the CDR3 DNA reads TGTGCCAATGCCCTTCCAGGAGATACGCAGTATTTT. Translation: CANALPGDTQYF.

This chain connects TRBV6-2 or TRBV6-3 to TRBJ2-1, with 16 bases identical to TRBD2. Germline CDR1 MNHEY, CDR2 SVGEGT. V was pared by 2 bases and J by 9 bases, with 4 bases of the junction left unmatched. This CDR3 comprises 16 residues. The CDR3 sequence: CASSYRGTSGRVEQFF. In nucleotides, the CDR3 is TGTGCCAGCAGTTACCGTGGGACTAGCGGGAGGGTTGAGCAGTTCTTC.

This chain joins TRBV4-2 and TRBJ1-4, with no clear D. The CDR3 covers 15 residues. V was trimmed by 0 bases and J by 2 bases, leaving 7 bases between them. CDR1 is LGHNA and CDR2 is YNFKEQ in the germline V gene. CDR3 nucleotide sequence: TGTGCCAGCAGCCAAGACCCCTCGACTAATGAAAAACTGTTTTTT. Protein product: CASSQDPSTNEKLFF.

V and J are TRBV11-2 and TRBJ2-4, with TRBD2 identical over 12 bases. This CDR3 is 16 amino acids long. CDR1 is SGHAT, CDR2 FQNNGV, per germline. Unmatched junction bases numbered 10, after V lost 5 bases and J lost 8 bases. The CDR3 region is CASSPGGLAGRDIQYF. The CDR3 nucleotides are TGTGCCAGCAGCCCCGGGGGACTAGCGGGCCGGGACATTCAGTACTTC.

The CDR3, as DNA: TGTGCCAGCAGCCCTGGGACTAGCGGGGGGCTTCTGTTCTTC. Protein sequence: CASSPGTSGGLLFF. The chain recombines TRBV5-5 with TRBJ2-1; TRBD2 matches at 15 bases. The CDR3 consists of 14 residues. The ends lost 4 bases at V and 15 bases at J; junction bases unmatched: 8. Germline V gene sequence: CDR1 SGHKS, CDR2 YYEKEE (reference sequence).

The chain employs TRBV10-3 and TRBJ1-2; 9 bases fit TRBD1. Germline values: CDR1 ENHRY, CDR2 SYGVKD. V lost 2 bases and J lost 5; bases outside the gene matches: 0. The length of the CDR3 is 13 residues. The CDR3 spells CAISEGQGYGYTF. DNA for the CDR3: TGTGCCATCAGTGAGGGACAGGGGTATGGCTACACCTTC.

This sequence joins TRBV7-9 and TRBJ1-2, with 7 bases that match TRBD1. The V gene end was trimmed by 5 bases and the J gene end by 8 bases; junction bases not matched to a gene: 8. Germline lookup yields CDR1 SEHNR and CDR2 FQNEAQ (reference sequence). The CDR3 runs to 13 residues. CDR3 DNA sequence: TGTGCCAGCAGCCTCAACAGGGGAAGAGGCTACACCTTC. This gives the protein CASSLNRGRGYTF.

The V and J genes are TRBV7-9 and TRBJ2-2; TRBD2 is a possible D gene (6 bases). From germline, CDR1 is SEHNR and CDR2 FQNEAQ (reference sequence). The CDR3 is 18 amino acids. The V and J ends lost 2 bases and 0 bases respectively, with 16 bases between them. As DNA, the CDR3 is TGTGCCAGCAGCTTATCAGGAGGAACGGGGGCGAACACCGGGGAGCTGTTTTTT. It codes for CASSLSGGTGANTGELFF.

This chain uses TRBV6-5 with TRBJ1-2, with TRBD1 identical over 9 bases. With 4 bases clipped from V and 4 bases from J, the junction kept 4 bases outside the gene matches. Germline CDR1 and CDR2: MNHEY and SVGAGI. The CDR3 is 14 amino acids. The CDR3 loop reads CASSSDRGGYGYTF. As DNA, the CDR3 is TGTGCCAGCAGTTCCGACAGGGGGGGCTATGGCTACACCTTC.

CDR3 protein: CASSAQGNSNQPQHF. The CDR3 nucleotides are TGTGCCAGCTCAGCACAGGGGAATAGCAATCAGCCCCAGCATTTT. This sequence joins TRBV18 and TRBJ1-5; 7 bases map to TRBD1. V trimming: 5 bases; J trimming: 0 bases; junction bases outside the gene matches: 4. CDR1 and CDR2 (germline): KGHSH, LQKENI. The CDR3 is 15 residues long.

The V call is TRBV2, the J call TRBJ1-6; D may be TRBD1 (6 bases). The CDR3 sequence is 15 residues long. Trimming pared 3 bases from V and 9 bases from J, leaving 15 bases between. Germline CDR1 reads SNHLY; CDR2 reads FYNNEI. The CDR3 loop is CASSEARTAVSPLHF. The CDR3 region has the DNA TGTGCCAGCAGTGAGGCAAGGACAGCTGTTTCACCCCTCCACTTT.

This clone was recorded once. The rearrangement joins TRBV6-4 to TRBJ2-1; 7 bases line up with TRBD1. This CDR3 has 16 amino acids. Germline CDR1 reads MRHNA; CDR2 reads SNTAGT. The V and J ends lost 4 bases and 3 bases, in that order; junction bases with no gene match: 9. CDR3: CASSASPGQYYNEQFF. In nucleotides, the CDR3 is TGTGCCAGCAGTGCCTCTCCGGGACAGTACTACAATGAGCAGTTCTTC.

This sequence joins TRBV27 and TRBJ1-1; TRBD1 matches 7 bases. Germline lookup yields CDR1 MNHEY and CDR2 SMNVEV (reference sequence). The CDR3 is 15 residues long. Trimming at V came to 2 bases and at J to 4 bases, leaving 7 bases not matched to a gene. CDR3 residues: CASSLEGAGSTEAFF. CDR3 in DNA: TGTGCCAGCAGTTTAGAGGGGGCAGGAAGCACTGAAGCTTTCTTT.

CDR3 sequence reads: CASRREIGNTEAFF. CDR3 nucleotide sequence: TGTGCCAGCAGGCGGGAGATTGGGAACACTGAAGCTTTCTTT. The chain employs TRBV7-9 and TRBJ1-1, with D uncertain. This CDR3 is 14 amino acids long. CDR1 and CDR2 from the germline V gene are SEHNR and FQNEAQ (reference sequence). V gave up 6 bases and J gave up 1 base, with 12 bases separating them.

V gene TRBV3-1 (or the pseudogene TRBV3-2) combines with J gene TRBJ2-5, with 11 bases fitting TRBD2. V gave up 6 bases and J gave up 5 bases; unmatched junction bases: 20. This CDR3 is 19 amino acids long. From germline, CDR1 is LGHDT and CDR2 YNNKEL (reference sequence). CDR3 amino acids: CASRSARGRLAGGGETQYF. Written as DNA, the CDR3 is TGTGCCAGCAGATCAGCTCGCGGAAGGCTAGCGGGAGGTGGGGAGACCCAGTACTTC.

The rearrangement joins TRBV24-1 to TRBJ2-5; 7 bases agree with TRBD2. Unmatched junction bases numbered 9, after V lost 9 bases and J lost 3 bases. This CDR3 has 14 residues. Germline lookup yields CDR1 KGHDR and CDR2 SFDVKD. CDR3: CATSEGGVEETQYF. In nucleotides, the CDR3 is TGTGCCACCTCCGAGGGAGGGGTGGAAGAGACCCAGTACTTC.

The chain employs TRBV7-2 and TRBJ2-1; 16 bases align to TRBD2. The CDR3 contains 17 residues. Trimming took 5 bases from V and 7 from J; bases not matched to a gene: 8. Germline CDR1 reads SGHTA; CDR2 reads FQGNSA. As DNA, the CDR3 is TGTGCCAGCAGCCTAGGGACTAGCGGGAGGGCCAGGAATGAGCAGTTCTTC. Translation: CASSLGTSGRARNEQFF.

J is TRBJ2-3 and V is TRBV24-1; tentative D call: TRBD1 (6 bases). CDR1 KGHDR and CDR2 SFDVKD come from the germline V gene. The CDR3 covers 15 residues. V lost 3 bases to trimming and J lost 2 bases, with 11 bases between them. The CDR3, as DNA: TGTGCCACCAGTGATCTTGGACAGAACACAGATACGCAGTATTTT. Amino acid sequence: CATSDLGQNTDTQYF.

The J gene is TRBJ2-4, the V gene TRBV7-2; tentative D call: TRBD1 (5 bases). CDR3 length: 15 residues. The germline V gene has CDR1 SGHTA and CDR2 FQGNSA. Trimming shortened V by 0 bases and J by 7 bases, and 13 bases separated the two germline ends. CDR3 amino acids: CASSLAWGGENIQYF. The CDR3 DNA is TGTGCCAGCAGCTTAGCGTGGGGCGGAGAGAACATTCAGTACTTC. The full variable domain, rest sourced from reference TRBV7-2 and TRBJ2-4, is GAGVSQSPSNKVTEKGKDVELRCDPISGHTALYWYRQSLGQGLEFLIYFQGNSAPDKSGLPSDRFSAERTGGSVSTLTIQRTQQEDSAVYLCASSLAWGGENIQYFGAGTRLSVL.

This chain connects TRBV5-1 to TRBJ2-5, with D tentatively TRBD2 (5 bases). Germline CDR1 reads SGHRS; CDR2 reads YFSETQ. Trimming removed 3 bases at V and 1 base at J, with 13 bases between. This CDR3 comprises 15 residues. CDR3: CASSSAGFPQETQYF. The CDR3 DNA is TGCGCCAGCAGCTCTGCGGGTTTCCCCCAAGAGACCCAGTACTTC. Full variable domain (rest looked up from reference TRBV5-1 and TRBJ2-5): KAGVTQTPRYLIKTRGQQVTLSCSPISGHRSVSWYQQTPGQGLQFLFEYFSETQRNKGNFPGRFSGRQFSNSRSEMNVSTLELGDSALYLCASSSAGFPQETQYFGPGTRLLVL.

CDR3 in DNA: TGTGCCAGCAGTCCTCTACGAAACACTGAAGCTTTCTTT. This gives the protein CASSPLRNTEAFF. J is TRBJ1-1 and V is TRBV7-3; D uncertain. V lost 6 bases, J lost 2 bases, and 10 bases lay in between. The CDR3 loop spans 13 amino acids. CDR1 is SGHTA, CDR2 FQGTGA, per germline.

V is TRBV5-1 and J is TRBJ2-5; TRBD1 matches 9 bases. V lost 4 bases and J lost 7; bases outside the gene matches: 5. Germline values: CDR1 SGHRS, CDR2 YFSETQ. This CDR3 comprises 13 residues. CDR3 DNA sequence: TGCGCCAGCAGCGCGGGACAGGGACGGACCCAGTACTTC. Its protein is CASSAGQGRTQYF.

CDR3 coding DNA: TGTGCCAGCTCACCGATAACAGGACAGGGGAGCCCTGAAGCTTTCTTT. This gives the protein CASSPITGQGSPEAFF. The V and J genes are TRBV18 and TRBJ1-1; 9 nucleotides align to TRBD1. The germline CDR1 and CDR2 sequences are KGHSH and LQKENI. The CDR3 is made up of 16 amino acids. The junction had 11 bases not matched to a gene; V was cut back by 3 bases and J by 6 bases.

The chain employs TRBV7-2 and TRBJ2-5, with a weak D call TRBD2 (6 bases). In germline, CDR1 is SGHTA, CDR2 FQGNSA. The germline V and J ends were trimmed by 4 bases and 5 bases, with 17 bases remaining between them. This CDR3 is 15 amino acids long. DNA of the CDR3: TGTGCCAGCAGCTCGGAGGGCAGATCCAGGGAGACCCAGTACTTC. Translation: CASSSEGRSRETQYF.